This note documents a single T cell receptor (beta chain) sequence. This sample is drawn from a study of blood T cell repertoires in COVID-19. Study at large: Donors in the United States, Italy and Spain gave samples during acute or convalescent COVID-19. From T cells, B-cell-depleted T cells, or PBMCs came the material, which was cDNA or gDNA.

Per the study methods: Nucleated cell counts were estimated from reference gene primer amplification. Some clones are missing from TCRdb's copy, which holds only in-frame ones; the method was immunoSEQ multiplex PCR. V and J calls and clone size are as listed in that table; D and trimming were resolved from the DNA. Of approximately 260,000 clones in the sample, approximately 85% were seen once. Germline CDR1 MGHRA, CDR2 YSYEKL. The CDR3 runs to 15 residues. The V gene end was trimmed by 4 bases and the J gene end by 4 bases; junction bases not matched to a gene: 9. V is TRBV4-1 and J is TRBJ1-1; 7 nucleotides align to TRBD1. Sequencing was carried out using peripheral blood. The receptor comes from a woman between 65 and 79 years old with acute or convalescent COVID-19. CDR3 sequence reads: CASSPSVRGLTEAFF. CDR3 DNA sequence: TGCGCCAGCAGCCCTTCGGTGAGGGGGCTCACTGAAGCTTTCTTT.